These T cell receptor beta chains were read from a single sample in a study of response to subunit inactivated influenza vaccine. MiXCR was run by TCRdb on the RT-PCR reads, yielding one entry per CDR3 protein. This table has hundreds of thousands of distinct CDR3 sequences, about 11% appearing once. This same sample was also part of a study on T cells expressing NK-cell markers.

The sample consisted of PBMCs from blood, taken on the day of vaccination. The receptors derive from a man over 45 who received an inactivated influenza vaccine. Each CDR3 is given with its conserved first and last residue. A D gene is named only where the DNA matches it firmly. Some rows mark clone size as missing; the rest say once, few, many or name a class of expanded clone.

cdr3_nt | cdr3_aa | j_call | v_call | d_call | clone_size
TGTGCCAGCAGTTTTCAGGGCACCCACGAGCAGTACTTC | CASSFQGTHEQYF | TRBJ2-7 | TRBV12-3/TRBV12-4 | NA | NA
TGTGCCAGCAGTTTGTTTCGGTGGGAGACCCAGTACTTC | CASSLFRWETQYF | TRBJ2-5 | TRBV28 | NA | many
TGTGCCAGCAGTTTAGGAGCCCCGGCGAAATACGAGCAGTACTTC | CASSLGAPAKYEQYF | TRBJ2-7 | TRBV28 | NA | NA
TGTGCCACCAGCAGAGAGCGCGGCACCGGGGAGCTGTTTTTT | CATSRERGTGELFF | TRBJ2-2 | TRBV15 | NA | NA
TGCGCCAGCAGCCAAGAATCGGCCGGGGCAGTCAATCAGCCCCAGCATTTT | CASSQESAGAVNQPQHF | TRBJ1-5 | TRBV4-1 | NA | NA
TGCAGCGGAGCGGGAGGCTCTAGCACAGATACGCAGTATTTT | CSGAGGSSTDTQYF | TRBJ2-3 | TRBV20-1 | TRBD2 | NA
TGTGCCAGCAGTCCCCGGGGGGGGTTCGCTTTCTTT | CASSPRGGFAFF | TRBJ1-1 | TRBV27 | NA | many
TGTGCCAGCAGTTTAAATCAGCGGAGGGGTAGTGAGCAGTTCTTC | CASSLNQRRGSEQFF | TRBJ2-1 | TRBV28 | NA | NA
TGTGCCAGCAGCGTAGTGGGCAGGCCCCAAGAGACCCAGTACTTC | CASSVVGRPQETQYF | TRBJ2-5 | TRBV9 | NA | many
TGCGCCAGCAGCCGGCCCCTTTTTAACTATGGCTACACCTTC | CASSRPLFNYGYTF | TRBJ1-2 | TRBV4-1 | NA | NA
TGCAGCGTTGAAGACATGACAGGGCGCGAGACCCAGTACTTC | CSVEDMTGRETQYF | TRBJ2-5 | TRBV29-1 | TRBD1 | NA
TGTGCCAGCAGCTTACGAAAAAGGACAGGAATAGCTAACTATGGCTACACCTTC | CASSLRKRTGIANYGYTF | TRBJ1-2 | TRBV11-2 | TRBD1 | few
TGTGCCAGCAGCTTAGGTCGATGGGGGGACAGCTACAATGAGCAGTTCTTC | CASSLGRWGDSYNEQFF | TRBJ2-1 | TRBV11-3 | NA | few
TGTGCCAGCAGCTTAGCAGGGGTTCCCGAGCAGTACTTC | CASSLAGVPEQYF | TRBJ2-7 | TRBV7-2 | NA | NA
TGTGCCAGCAGCTTACCTCCTGGCAAAAACATTCAGTACTTC | CASSLPPGKNIQYF | TRBJ2-4 | TRBV7-2 | NA | NA
TGCACCATAACAGGGGCTCAAGAGACCCAGTACTTC | CTITGAQETQYF | TRBJ2-5 | TRBV29-1 | TRBD1 | few
TGTGCCAGCAGCTTAGGCAGGGTGGCAGAGACCCAGTACTTC | CASSLGRVAETQYF | TRBJ2-5 | TRBV7-6 | NA | few
TGTGCCAGCACCTGGACTCCCCCCTACGAGCAGTACTTC | CASTWTPPYEQYF | TRBJ2-7 | TRBV21-1 | NA | NA
TGTGCCAGCAGCTTAGCTTGGGTAAATGAGCAGTTCTTC | CASSLAWVNEQFF | TRBJ2-1 | TRBV11-2 | NA | NA
TGCGCCAGCAGCCGGGACTACCCGCGAAACACCGGGGAGCTGTTTTTT | CASSRDYPRNTGELFF | TRBJ2-2 | TRBV5-1 | TRBD2 | NA
TGCGCCAGCAGCCTCCGTGGACTAGCGGGTGTAGATACGCAGTATTTT | CASSLRGLAGVDTQYF | TRBJ2-3 | TRBV5-1 | TRBD2 | few
TGTGCCAGCAGCTTGATTAGCGGGAAAACAGATACGCAGTATTTT | CASSLISGKTDTQYF | TRBJ2-3 | TRBV7-8 | TRBD2 | NA
TGTGCCAGCAGCTCCGCTCGTAGCGGGGCGGGCTACAATGAGCAGTTCTTC | CASSSARSGAGYNEQFF | TRBJ2-1 | TRBV14 | TRBD2 | few
TGTGCCAGCAGCCAACAGCCAACTTCCACAGATACGCAGTATTTT | CASSQQPTSTDTQYF | TRBJ2-3 | TRBV12-3/TRBV12-4 | NA | few
TGCAGTGCTAGGGAATCTAGCGGGGGATACGAGCAGTACTTC | CSARESSGGYEQYF | TRBJ2-7 | TRBV20-1 | TRBD2 | many
TGTGCCAGCAGCCGCGGACTTCCTCTTACAGATACGCAGTATTTT | CASSRGLPLTDTQYF | TRBJ2-3 | TRBV3-1 | NA | few